This TCR beta chain was captured by sequencing in a study of cytomegalovirus exposure and HLA in healthy donors. Overall study findings and caveats: First-cohort TCR clusters were later found to tend to co-occur in the roughly 130 validation repertoires. Most TCR sequences were seen very rarely across donors, but some public TCRs occurred in many. Under in vitro conditions, a few CMV-associated chains were confirmed as specific for CMV antigens. Both high specificity and high sensitivity reportedly marked the classifier's diagnosis of cytomegalovirus status.

This clone appeared a single time. Its target is unknown. This CDR3 has 15 residues. With 4 bases removed from V and 9 bases from J, the gap between germline ends came to 21 bases. Using immunoSEQ multiplex PCR, the repertoire was profiled, and TCRdb retains in-frame clones only, with some absent. The sample yields approximately 170,000 clones, 70% to 90% seen once. Sequenced material: PBMCs. The chain uses TRBV23-1 and TRBJ1-2; perhaps TRBD1 as D (5 bases). TRBV23-1 is sorted into the ORF group, with uncertain function. The TCR originated in a man aged 30 to 39 in good health and CMV-seropositive. The CDR3 loop reads CASSLTPALAGRYTF. The CDR3, as DNA: TGCGCCAGCAGTCTTACCCCGGCCCTGGCAGGGCGCTACACCTTC.